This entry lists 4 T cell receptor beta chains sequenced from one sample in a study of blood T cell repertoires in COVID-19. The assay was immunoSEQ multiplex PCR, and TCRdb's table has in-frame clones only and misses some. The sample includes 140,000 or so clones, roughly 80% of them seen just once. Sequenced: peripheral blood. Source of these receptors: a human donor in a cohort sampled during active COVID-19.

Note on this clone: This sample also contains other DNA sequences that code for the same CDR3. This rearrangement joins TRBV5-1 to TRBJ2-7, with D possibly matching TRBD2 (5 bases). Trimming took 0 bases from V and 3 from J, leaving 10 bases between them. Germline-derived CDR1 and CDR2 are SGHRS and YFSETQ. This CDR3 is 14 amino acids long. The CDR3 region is CASSLGGRRYEQYF. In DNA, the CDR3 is TGCGCCAGCAGCTTGGGAGGGAGACGCTACGAGCAGTACTTC.

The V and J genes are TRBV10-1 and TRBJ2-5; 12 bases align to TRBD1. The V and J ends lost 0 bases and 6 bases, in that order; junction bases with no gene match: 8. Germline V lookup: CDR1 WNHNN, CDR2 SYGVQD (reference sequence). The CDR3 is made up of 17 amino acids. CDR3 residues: CASSESGQGASGQTQYF. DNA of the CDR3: TGCGCCAGCAGTGAGTCGGGACAGGGGGCCTCGGGGCAGACCCAGTACTTC.

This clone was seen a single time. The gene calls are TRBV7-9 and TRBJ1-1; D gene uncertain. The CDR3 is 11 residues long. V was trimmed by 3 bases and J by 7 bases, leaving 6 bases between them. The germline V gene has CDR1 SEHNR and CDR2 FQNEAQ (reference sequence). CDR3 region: CASSFQIEAFF. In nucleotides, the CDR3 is TGTGCCAGCAGCTTCCAAATTGAAGCTTTCTTT.

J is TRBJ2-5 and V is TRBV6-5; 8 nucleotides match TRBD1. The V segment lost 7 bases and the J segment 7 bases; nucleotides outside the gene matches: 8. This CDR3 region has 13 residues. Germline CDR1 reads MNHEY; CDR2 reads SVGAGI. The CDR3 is CASTDRGIGTQYF. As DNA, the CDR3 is TGTGCCAGCACAGACAGGGGTATTGGGACCCAGTACTTC.